A selection of T cell receptor beta chains follows, all from one sample in a study of CD8 T cells in Susac syndrome. One entry per CDR3 protein results from TCRdb running MiXCR on the immunoSEQ multiplex PCR reads. The table lists 95,000 to 150,000 distinct CDR3 sequences, just under 95% of them singletons. Sequencing was performed on CD8+ T cells from PBMCs. The receptors stem from a human donor with Susac syndrome. Both conserved end residues are part of each CDR3.

CDR3 length,V gene,CDR3 protein
13,TRBV6-6,CASSYRDNEGYTF
14,TRBV12-3/TRBV12-4,CASSETDYWEKLFF
13,TRBV12-3/TRBV12-4,CASSLINSGELFF
13,TRBV2,CASNDPMLIEQFF
14,TRBV12-5,CASGKDRFTDTQYF
14,TRBV19,CASSIGNPNTEAFF
13,TRBV29-1,CSVELGEPYEQYF
14,TRBV15,CATSRDRRGYEQYF
14,TRBV29-1,CSVEDQKGNYGYTF
17,TRBV3-1,CASSQDRASGGPDEQYF
15,TRBV15,CATSLYMGGIETQYF
14,TRBV20-1,CSARAGLVRNEQFF
14,TRBV20-1,CSARDRRTTGELFF
13,TRBV5-1,CASSSDILYEQYF
14,TRBV9,CASSLGALNTEAFF
14,TRBV12-5,CASGQHGGAYEQYF
12,TRBV12-3/TRBV12-4,CASTTGVYGYTF
14,TRBV20-1,CSARDVTGSYEQYF
15,TRBV20-1,CSAVTLAGGPDTQYF
17,TRBV9,CASSVEGSGGARETQYF
12,TRBV27,CASSFGPREQYF
13,TRBV29-1,CSAAPTPRDEQYF
13,TRBV27,CASSLGTVYEQYF
13,TRBV29-1,CSIGTTNTGELFF
13,TRBV19,CASSLGEGNEQFF
15,TRBV7-8,CASSLGDRGRDEQFF
12,TRBV7-9,CASSPPGVEQYF
12,TRBV29-1,CSVEGENTEAFF
15,TRBV18,CASSPSKDGTGELFF
12,TRBV2,CASSKGQETQYF
13,TRBV25-1,CASSDGRATEAFF
14,TRBV20-1,CSARDGLGSYEQYF
14,TRBV18,CASSPVRPTDTQYF
15,TRBV6-5,CASSYTLGSTDTQYF
13,TRBV7-9,CASSLVQGDTQYF
11,TRBV14,CASSAYGGYTF
17,TRBV5-4,CASSLATVLSGANVLTF
15,TRBV5-1,CASSLNRPQGNEQFF
17,TRBV12-5,CASPDRVLFANTGELFF
15,TRBV7-9,CASSPTRTGHNEQFF
12,TRBV20-1,CSAGGGGETQYF
14,TRBV20-1,CSVRLNAGPAQAFF
16,TRBV20-1,CSAPGLAGLFTDTQYF